This T cell receptor (beta chain) originates from a study of T-cell memory formation after mild COVID-19. Study conclusions and caveats: Day 15 to 85 contracting clones showed balanced CD4/CD8; later expanders leaned CD4+.

In germline, CDR1 is SGHDT, CDR2 YYEEEE. Trimming removed 4 bases from V and 0 bases from J, with 19 bases in between. The CDR3 contains 18 residues. This clonotype was counted only a few times. Its target is not known. Via MiXCR, TCRdb re-called the 5' RACE reads, giving one row per CDR3 protein. The sample contains over 150,000 distinct CDR3 sequences, approximately 18% of which appear only once. This chain links TRBV5-6 with TRBJ1-4, with D perhaps matching TRBD1 (5 bases). The receptor's source is a man between 18 and 29 years old who had mild COVID-19 (a few samples of this study predate the infection). Cell type and time point are not known. The sample consisted of PBMCs or a T cell subset sorted from them (not recorded which). CDR3 DNA: TGTGCCAGCAGCCGCAGGGTCGGAGGGATCGCAACTAATGAAAAACTGTTTTTT. Protein product: CASSRRVGGIATNEKLFF.